This is a list of T cell receptor beta chains from one sample in a study of T cell changes during pregnancy in multiple sclerosis. Produced via immunoSEQ multiplex PCR; TCRdb's table is partial and in-frame only. The sample shows roughly 100,000 clones, less than 95% of them seen only once. This specimen was peripheral blood, taken in the second trimester of pregnancy. These receptor sequences come from a female donor in good health, enrolled as a control in a pregnancy study. Both conserved end residues are part of each CDR3. A D gene is named only where the DNA matches it firmly. Clone size is stated in some rows and not others, as once, few, many or a class when expanded.

V: TRBV9
size: .
J: TRBJ1-5
D: .
CDR3: CASSPTSEWGQPQHF
DNA: TGTGCCAGCAGCCCCACTTCGGAGTGGGGCCAGCCCCAGCATTTT

V: TRBV5-1
size: .
J: TRBJ2-5
D: TRBD1
CDR3: CASSPGTGQETQYF
DNA: TGCGCCAGCAGCCCCGGGACAGGGCAAGAGACCCAGTACTTC

V: TRBV6-1
size: .
J: TRBJ2-7
D: .
CDR3: CASSEVFGALDEQYF
DNA: TGTGCCAGCAGTGAAGTTTTTGGGGCGCTGGACGAGCAGTACTTC

V: TRBV7-2
size: .
J: TRBJ1-2
D: TRBD1
CDR3: CASSLATGYGYTF
DNA: TGTGCCAGCAGCTTGGCGACAGGGTATGGCTACACCTTC

V: TRBV27
size: .
J: TRBJ1-2
D: .
CDR3: CASSLSPANYGYTF
DNA: TGTGCCAGCAGTTTATCGCCGGCTAACTATGGCTACACCTTC

V: TRBV7-2
size: .
J: TRBJ1-1
D: TRBD1
CDR3: CASSLSQGGLNTEAFF
DNA: TGTGCCAGCAGCTTATCACAGGGGGGCCTGAACACTGAAGCTTTCTTT

V: TRBV28
size: .
J: TRBJ1-6
D: .
CDR3: CASRRDYNSPLHF
DNA: TGTGCCAGCAGGCGGGACTATAATTCACCCCTCCACTTT

V: TRBV7-2
size: .
J: TRBJ1-2
D: TRBD1
CDR3: CASSLRTGGFYGYTF
DNA: TGTGCCAGCAGCTTGAGGACAGGGGGCTTCTATGGCTACACCTTC

V: TRBV5-1
size: .
J: TRBJ2-2
D: TRBD1
CDR3: CASSRVSTGFNTGELFF
DNA: TGCGCCAGCAGCCGAGTTTCGACAGGGTTTAACACCGGGGAGCTGTTTTTT

V: TRBV11-3
size: once
J: TRBJ2-1
D: .
CDR3: CASSLKQGINNEQFF
DNA: TGTGCCAGCAGCTTAAAGCAGGGGATAAACAATGAGCAGTTCTTC

V: TRBV9
size: .
J: TRBJ2-7
D: TRBD1
CDR3: CASSVTGAEQYF
DNA: TGTGCCAGCAGCGTGACAGGGGCCGAGCAGTACTTC

V: TRBV6-1
size: .
J: TRBJ2-7
D: TRBD1
CDR3: CASRQDRGYEQYF
DNA: TGTGCCAGCAGGCAGGACAGGGGCTACGAGCAGTACTTC

V: TRBV6-1
size: .
J: TRBJ1-1
D: TRBD1
CDR3: CASSDFDRVTEAFF
DNA: TGTGCCAGCAGTGATTTTGACAGGGTGACTGAAGCTTTCTTT

V: TRBV10-3
size: .
J: TRBJ2-1
D: TRBD2
CDR3: CAISETVTSGRDNEQFF
DNA: TGTGCCATCAGTGAGACAGTGACTAGCGGGAGGGATAATGAGCAGTTCTTC

V: TRBV7-9
size: .
J: TRBJ2-5
D: .
CDR3: CASSPHGGPGQETQYF
DNA: TGTGCCAGCAGCCCACACGGGGGACCGGGGCAAGAGACCCAGTACTTC

V: TRBV7-6
size: .
J: TRBJ2-3
D: TRBD2
CDR3: CASSSPSGEDPDTQYF
DNA: TGTGCCAGCAGCTCCCCTAGCGGGGAGGACCCAGATACGCAGTATTTT

V: TRBV5-5
size: .
J: TRBJ1-6
D: TRBD1
CDR3: CASSTVVGDSSPLHF
DNA: TGTGCCAGCAGCACCGTTGTTGGGGACAGTTCACCCCTCCACTTT

V: TRBV5-4
size: .
J: TRBJ1-2
D: TRBD1
CDR3: CASSRGQWSNYGYTF
DNA: TGTGCCAGCAGCCGGGGACAGTGGTCTAACTATGGCTACACCTTC

V: TRBV5-1
size: .
J: TRBJ2-1
D: TRBD1
CDR3: CASSELGTAYNEQFF
DNA: TGCGCCAGCAGTGAGTTAGGGACAGCCTACAATGAGCAGTTCTTC

V: TRBV2
size: .
J: TRBJ2-7
D: .
CDR3: CASSDGQTYEQYF
DNA: TGTGCCAGCAGTGATGGGCAAACCTACGAGCAGTACTTC

V: TRBV4-3
size: .
J: TRBJ1-2
D: TRBD1
CDR3: CASSQDTRTGGGYTF
DNA: TGCGCCAGCAGCCAAGATACAAGGACAGGGGGTGGCTACACCTTC

V: TRBV5-1
size: .
J: TRBJ2-3
D: .
CDR3: CASSSRFSFTDTQYF
DNA: TGCGCCAGCAGCTCCAGATTTTCGTTCACAGATACGCAGTATTTT

V: TRBV4-3
size: .
J: TRBJ1-4
D: TRBD1
CDR3: CASSQLLQGTGDEKLFF
DNA: TGCGCCAGCAGCCAACTCCTGCAGGGGACAGGGGATGAAAAACTGTTTTTT

V: TRBV7-2
size: .
J: TRBJ2-4
D: TRBD2
CDR3: CASSFVVSGLAKNIQYF
DNA: TGTGCCAGCAGCTTCGTTGTTAGCGGGCTAGCCAAAAACATTCAGTACTTC

V: TRBV10-3
size: .
J: TRBJ1-2
D: .
CDR3: CAISEQSPYGYTF
DNA: TGTGCCATCAGTGAACAGAGCCCCTATGGCTACACCTTC

V: TRBV6-4
size: .
J: TRBJ2-3
D: .
CDR3: CASSVGLVADTQYF
DNA: TGTGCCAGCAGTGTCGGCCTAGTAGCAGATACGCAGTATTTT

V: TRBV5-1
size: .
J: TRBJ2-7
D: .
CDR3: CASSLSQGTLYEQYF
DNA: TGCGCCAGCAGCTTGAGTCAGGGGACACTCTACGAGCAGTACTTC

V: TRBV7-9
size: .
J: TRBJ1-2
D: .
CDR3: CASSLEGVRGYTF
DNA: TGTGCCAGCAGCTTAGAAGGGGTTAGGGGCTACACCTTC

V: TRBV5-1
size: .
J: TRBJ1-6
D: TRBD1
CDR3: CASATGQGLSSPLHF
DNA: TGCGCCAGCGCAACTGGACAGGGTCTGAGCTCACCCCTCCACTTT

V: TRBV5-6
size: .
J: TRBJ1-3
D: .
CDR3: CASSSRYSGNTIYF
DNA: TGTGCCAGCAGCTCACGGTACTCTGGAAACACCATATATTTT

V: TRBV19
size: .
J: TRBJ2-1
D: .
CDR3: CASSAIAAIYNEQFF
DNA: TGTGCCAGTAGTGCCATAGCGGCTATCTACAATGAGCAGTTCTTC

V: TRBV6-1
size: .
J: TRBJ2-3
D: TRBD2
CDR3: CASSEAVLAGGRTDTQYF
DNA: TGTGCCAGCAGTGAAGCGGTGCTAGCGGGGGGCCGAACAGATACGCAGTATTTT

V: TRBV5-1
size: .
J: TRBJ1-5
D: .
CDR3: CASSPGGRGQPQHF
DNA: TGCGCCAGCAGCCCCGGTGGTAGGGGACAGCCCCAGCATTTT